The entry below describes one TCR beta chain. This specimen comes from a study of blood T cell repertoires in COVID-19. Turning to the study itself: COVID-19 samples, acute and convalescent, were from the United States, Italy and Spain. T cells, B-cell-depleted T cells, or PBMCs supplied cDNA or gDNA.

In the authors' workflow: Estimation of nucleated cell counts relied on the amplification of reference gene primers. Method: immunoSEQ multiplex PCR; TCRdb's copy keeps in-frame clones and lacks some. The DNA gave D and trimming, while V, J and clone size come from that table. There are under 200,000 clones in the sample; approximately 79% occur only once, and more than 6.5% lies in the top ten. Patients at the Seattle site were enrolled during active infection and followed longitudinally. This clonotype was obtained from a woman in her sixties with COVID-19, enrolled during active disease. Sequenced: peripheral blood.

In DNA form, the CDR3 reads TGCGCCAGCAGCTCGGACAGGGTGGGTGCAGATACGCAGTATTTT. Translating it yields CASSSDRVGADTQYF. The chain recombines TRBV5-1 with TRBJ2-3; 8 bases match TRBD1. The CDR3 sequence is 15 residues long. The V gene end was trimmed by 3 bases and the J gene end by 4 bases; junction bases not matched to a gene: 7. Per germline, CDR1 SGHRS and CDR2 YFSETQ. Drawing the rest from reference TRBV5-1 and TRBJ2-3, the complete variable domain is KAGVTQTPRYLIKTRGQQVTLSCSPISGHRSVSWYQQTPGQGLQFLFEYFSETQRNKGNFPGRFSGRQFSNSRSEMNVSTLELGDSALYLCASSSDRVGADTQYFGPGTRLTVL.